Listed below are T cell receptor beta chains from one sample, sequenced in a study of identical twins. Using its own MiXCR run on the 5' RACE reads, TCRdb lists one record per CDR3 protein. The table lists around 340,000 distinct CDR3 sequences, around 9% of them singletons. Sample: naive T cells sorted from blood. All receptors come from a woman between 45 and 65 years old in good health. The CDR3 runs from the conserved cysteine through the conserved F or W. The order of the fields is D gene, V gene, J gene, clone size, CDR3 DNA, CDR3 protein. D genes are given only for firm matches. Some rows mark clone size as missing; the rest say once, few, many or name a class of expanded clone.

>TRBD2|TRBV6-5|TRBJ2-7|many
TGTGCCAGCAGTCCTGGACTAGTGTCCTACGAGCAGTACTTC
CASSPGLVSYEQYF
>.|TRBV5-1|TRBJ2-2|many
TGCGCCAGCAGTGAGAACACCGGGGAGCTGTTTTTT
CASSENTGELFF
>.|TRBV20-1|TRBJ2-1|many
TGCAGTGCTAGGGGGACCCAGACAGTCTACAATGAGCAGTTCTTC
CSARGTQTVYNEQFF
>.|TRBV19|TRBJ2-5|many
TGTGCCAGTAGTAGACACCTCCAAGAGACCCAGTACTTC
CASSRHLQETQYF
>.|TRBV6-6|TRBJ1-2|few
TGTGCCAGCAGTTACTCGAGAGAGATAAACTATGGCTACACCTTC
CASSYSREINYGYTF
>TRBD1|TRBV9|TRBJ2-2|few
TGTGCCAGCAGACAAACTCAGGGGGCAATCGGGGAGCTGTTTTTT
CASRQTQGAIGELFF
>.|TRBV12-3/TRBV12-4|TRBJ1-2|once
TGTGCCAGCAGGCTGGACGGAAACTATGGCTACACCTTC
CASRLDGNYGYTF
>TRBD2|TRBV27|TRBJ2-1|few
TGTGCCAGCCGCGGGACTAGCGGGAGTAGTGGCTCTTTTGGCAATGAGCAGTTCTTC
CASRGTSGSSGSFGNEQFF
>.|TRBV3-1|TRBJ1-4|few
TGTGCCAGCAGCCAAGGCGCCGGGTCCAGAAAACTGTTTTTT
CASSQGAGSRKLFF
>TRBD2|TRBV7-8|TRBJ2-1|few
TGTGCCAGCAGCTTAGTTCTAAGGCGTCTAGCGGGAGATGGTGAGCAGTTCTTC
CASSLVLRRLAGDGEQFF
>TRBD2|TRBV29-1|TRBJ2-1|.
TGCAGCGTTGAAAACGGGCTAGCGGGGTACAATGAGCAGTTCTTC
CSVENGLAGYNEQFF
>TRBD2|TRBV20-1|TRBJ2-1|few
TGCAGTGCTAGAGCTAGCGGGCGCTACAATGAGCAGTTCTTC
CSARASGRYNEQFF
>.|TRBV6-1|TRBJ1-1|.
TGTGCCAGCATGCAGGGTGAAGCTTTCTTT
CASMQGEAFF
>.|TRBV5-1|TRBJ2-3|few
TGCGCCAGCAGCTTGATCCAGCGGAGGGAAGATACGCAGTATTTT
CASSLIQRREDTQYF
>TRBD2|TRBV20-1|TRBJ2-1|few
TGCAGTGTTGAACAGACTAGCGGGGGCCCTGAGCAGTTCTTC
CSVEQTSGGPEQFF
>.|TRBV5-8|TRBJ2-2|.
TGTGCCAGCAGCTACGTCCCCGGACAGAACACCGGGGAGCTGTTTTTT
CASSYVPGQNTGELFF
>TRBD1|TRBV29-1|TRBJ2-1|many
TGCAGCGTCATACAGGGGTATAATGAGCAGTTCTTC
CSVIQGYNEQFF
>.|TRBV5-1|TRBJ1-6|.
TGCGCCAGCAGCTTGGAGGCGGTTAGTAATTCACCCCTCCACTTT
CASSLEAVSNSPLHF
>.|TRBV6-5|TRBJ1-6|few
TGTGCCAGCAGTTACTCGGTTGCGGCCAATTCACCCCTCCACTTT
CASSYSVAANSPLHF
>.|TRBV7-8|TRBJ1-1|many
TGTGCCAGCAGCTTAACCCCCTACCCATCCGGGAGGAGGAACACTGAAGCTTTCTTT
CASSLTPYPSGRRNTEAFF
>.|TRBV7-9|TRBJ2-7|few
TGTGCCAGCAGCACCGACAGGCACCCTCACTACGAGCAGTACTTC
CASSTDRHPHYEQYF
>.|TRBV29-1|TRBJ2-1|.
TGCAGCTCCCGGCTGGGAGTGCCCCCACAGGAGCAGTTCTTC
CSSRLGVPPQEQFF
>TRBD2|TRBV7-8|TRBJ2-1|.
TGTGCCAGCAGCTTAGATTGGACTAGCGGGAGGTCGGGGGATGGGGAGCAGTTCTTC
CASSLDWTSGRSGDGEQFF
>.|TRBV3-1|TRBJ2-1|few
TGTGCCAGCAGCCAAGAGTGGCGAGGGCGTGAGCAGTTCTTC
CASSQEWRGREQFF
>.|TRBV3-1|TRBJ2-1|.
TGTGCCAGCAGCCTCTTCGACCCGGACGCGAGCTCCTACAATGAGCAGTTCTTC
CASSLFDPDASSYNEQFF
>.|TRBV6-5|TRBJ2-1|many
TGTGCCAGCAGTTACTCGGGGGATAACTACAATGAGCAGTTCTTC
CASSYSGDNYNEQFF
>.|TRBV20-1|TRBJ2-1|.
TGCAGTGCTAGAGATTCGCGGGGCAGCTCCTACAATGAGCAGTTCTTC
CSARDSRGSSYNEQFF
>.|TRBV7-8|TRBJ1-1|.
TGTGCCAGCAGCTTATCGGGCGAGTCAGGAGCTTTCTTT
CASSLSGESGAFF
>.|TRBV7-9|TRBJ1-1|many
TGTGCCGGCAGGGAGTACACTGAAGCTTTCTTT
CAGREYTEAFF
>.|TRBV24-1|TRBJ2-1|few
TGTGCCACCAGTGGGGGTAACGTGGGCAATGAGCAGTTCTTC
CATSGGNVGNEQFF
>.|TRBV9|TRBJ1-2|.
TGTGCCAGCAGCGTAGGCCCGACACAGGGAGGGGCGTTGGGCTACACCTTC
CASSVGPTQGGALGYTF
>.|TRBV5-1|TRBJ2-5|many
TGCGCCAGCAGCCGGACCTACCAAGAGACCCAGTACTTC
CASSRTYQETQYF
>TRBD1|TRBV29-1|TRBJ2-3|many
TGCAGCGTTGTGACAGGGCAGTGGGACACAGATACGCAGTATTTT
CSVVTGQWDTDTQYF
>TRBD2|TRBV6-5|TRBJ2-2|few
TGTGCCAGCAGTTCGGGACTAGCTAACACCGGGGAGCTGTTTTTT
CASSSGLANTGELFF
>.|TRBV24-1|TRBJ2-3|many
TGTGCCACCAGGACGGGAGTATCAGATACGCAGTATTTT
CATRTGVSDTQYF
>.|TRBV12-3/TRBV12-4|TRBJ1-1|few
TGTGCCAGCAGTTTAGTAAGGGTAAGAACTGAAGCTTTCTTT
CASSLVRVRTEAFF
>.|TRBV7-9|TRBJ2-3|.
TGTGCCAGCAGCTGGGGGCAGGATACGCAGTATTTT
CASSWGQDTQYF
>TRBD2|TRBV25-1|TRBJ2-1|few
TGTGCCAGCAGTGGTATAGCGGGAGCGAATAAGGACAATGAGCAGTTCTTC
CASSGIAGANKDNEQFF
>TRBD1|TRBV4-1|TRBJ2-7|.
TGCGCCAGCACCCTCGGACAGGGGACCTACGAGCAGTACTTC
CASTLGQGTYEQYF
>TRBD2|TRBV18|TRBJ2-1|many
TGTGCCAGCTCACCACCGTCTTTCGGGACTAGCGGGAGGAGAGGGAATGAGCAGTTCTTC
CASSPPSFGTSGRRGNEQFF
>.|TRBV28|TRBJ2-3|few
TGTGCCAGCAGCCGACCCGAGGTCTCAGATACGCAGTATTTT
CASSRPEVSDTQYF
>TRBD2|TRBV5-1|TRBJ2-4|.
TGCGCCAGCCCATGGCGGGAGGGCCGGATTGCCAAAAACATTCAGTACTTC
CASPWREGRIAKNIQYF
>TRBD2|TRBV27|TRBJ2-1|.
TGTGCCAGCAGTTCCCCTATAGCCTCCGGGACTAGCTACAATGAGCAGTTCTTC
CASSSPIASGTSYNEQFF
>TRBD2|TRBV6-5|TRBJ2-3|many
TGTGCCAGCAGTTACAACCGCCCAGGCAGCGGGATATGGGATACGCAGTATTTT
CASSYNRPGSGIWDTQYF
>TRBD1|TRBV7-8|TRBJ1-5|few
TGTGCCAGCAGCTTAGACAGGGGGCATCAGCCCCAGCATTTT
CASSLDRGHQPQHF
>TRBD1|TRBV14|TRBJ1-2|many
TGTGCCAGCAGCCAACAAGGGACAGCCAATGGCTACACCTTC
CASSQQGTANGYTF